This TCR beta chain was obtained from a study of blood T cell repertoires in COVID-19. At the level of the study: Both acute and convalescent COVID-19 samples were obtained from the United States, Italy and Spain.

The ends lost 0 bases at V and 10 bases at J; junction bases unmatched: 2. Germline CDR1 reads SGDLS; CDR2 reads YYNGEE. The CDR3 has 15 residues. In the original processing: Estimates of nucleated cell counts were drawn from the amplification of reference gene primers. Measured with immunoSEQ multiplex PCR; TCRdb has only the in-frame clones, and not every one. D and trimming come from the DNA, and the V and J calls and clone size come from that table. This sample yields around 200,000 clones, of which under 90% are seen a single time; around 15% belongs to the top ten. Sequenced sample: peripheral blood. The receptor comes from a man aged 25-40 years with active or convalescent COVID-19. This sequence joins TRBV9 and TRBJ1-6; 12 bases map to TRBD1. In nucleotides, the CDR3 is TGTGCCAGCAGCGTAGGTGGGACAGGGGGCTCACCCCTCCACTTT. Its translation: CASSVGGTGGSPLHF. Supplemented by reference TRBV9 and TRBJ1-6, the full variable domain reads DSGVTQTPKHLITATGQRVTLRCSPRSGDLSVYWYQQSLDQGLQFLIQYYNGEERAKGNILERFSAQQFPDLHSELNLSSLELGDSALYFCASSVGGTGGSPLHFGNGTRLTVT.